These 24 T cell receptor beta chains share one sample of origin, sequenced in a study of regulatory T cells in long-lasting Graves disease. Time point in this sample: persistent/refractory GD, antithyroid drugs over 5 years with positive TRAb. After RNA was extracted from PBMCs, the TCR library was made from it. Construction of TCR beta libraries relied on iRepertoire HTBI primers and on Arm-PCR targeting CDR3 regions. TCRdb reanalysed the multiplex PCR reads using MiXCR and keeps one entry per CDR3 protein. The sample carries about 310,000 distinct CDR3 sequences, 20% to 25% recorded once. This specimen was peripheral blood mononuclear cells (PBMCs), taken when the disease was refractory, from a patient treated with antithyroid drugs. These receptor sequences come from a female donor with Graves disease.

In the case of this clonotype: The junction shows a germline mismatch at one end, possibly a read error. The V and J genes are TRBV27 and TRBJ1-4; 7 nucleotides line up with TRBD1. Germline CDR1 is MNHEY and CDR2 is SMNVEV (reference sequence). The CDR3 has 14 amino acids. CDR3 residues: CASSHRQGSEKLFF. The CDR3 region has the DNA TGCGCCAGCTCACACCGACAGGGAAGTGAAAAACTGTTTTTT.

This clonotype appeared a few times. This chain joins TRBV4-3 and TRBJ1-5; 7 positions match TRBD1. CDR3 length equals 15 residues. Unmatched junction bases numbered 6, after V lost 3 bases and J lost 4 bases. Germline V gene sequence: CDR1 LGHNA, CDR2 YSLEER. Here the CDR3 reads CASSQARGGNQPQHF. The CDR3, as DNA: TGCGCCAGCAGCCAGGCCAGGGGGGGTAATCAGCCCCAGCATTTT.

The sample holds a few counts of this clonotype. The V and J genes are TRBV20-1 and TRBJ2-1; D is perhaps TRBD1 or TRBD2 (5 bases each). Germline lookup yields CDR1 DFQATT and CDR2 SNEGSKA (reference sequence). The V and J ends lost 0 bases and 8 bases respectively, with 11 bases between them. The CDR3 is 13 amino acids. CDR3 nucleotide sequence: TGCAGTGCTAGAGATGGGACCGCGGATGAGCAGTTCTTC. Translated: CSARDGTADEQFF.

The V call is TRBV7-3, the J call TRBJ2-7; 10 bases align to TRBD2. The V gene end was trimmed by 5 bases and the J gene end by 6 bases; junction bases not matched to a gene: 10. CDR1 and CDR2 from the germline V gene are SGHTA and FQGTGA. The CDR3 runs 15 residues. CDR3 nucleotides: TGTGCCAGCAGCCTCCGGGGGGGACTAGCGAGCGAGCAGTACTTC. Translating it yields CASSLRGGLASEQYF. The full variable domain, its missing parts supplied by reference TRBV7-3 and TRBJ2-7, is GAGVSQTPSNKVTEKGKYVELRCDPISGHTALYWYRQSLGQGPEFLIYFQGTGAADDSGLPNDRFFAVRPEGSVSTLKIQRTERGDSAVYLCASSLRGGLASEQYFGPGTRLTVT.

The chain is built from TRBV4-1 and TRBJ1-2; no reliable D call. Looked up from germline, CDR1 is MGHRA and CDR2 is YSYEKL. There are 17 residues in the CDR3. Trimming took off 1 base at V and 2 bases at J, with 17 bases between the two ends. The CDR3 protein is CASSQGALRQINYGYTF. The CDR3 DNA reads TGCGCCAGCAGCCAAGGAGCCTTGAGGCAGATCAACTATGGCTACACCTTC.

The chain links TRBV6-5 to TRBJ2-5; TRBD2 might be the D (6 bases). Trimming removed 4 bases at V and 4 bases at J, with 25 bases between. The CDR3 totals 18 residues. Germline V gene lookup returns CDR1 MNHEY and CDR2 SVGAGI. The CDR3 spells CASSWENGGKFAPETQYF. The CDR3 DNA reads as TGTGCCAGCAGTTGGGAGAATGGAGGGAAGTTCGCCCCAGAGACCCAGTACTTC.

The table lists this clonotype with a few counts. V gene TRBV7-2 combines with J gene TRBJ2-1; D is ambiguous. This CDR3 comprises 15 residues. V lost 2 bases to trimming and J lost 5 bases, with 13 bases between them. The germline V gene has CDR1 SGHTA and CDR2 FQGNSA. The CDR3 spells CASSLSRYRNNEQFF. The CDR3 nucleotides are TGTGCCAGCAGCTTAAGTAGGTACAGAAACAATGAGCAGTTCTTC. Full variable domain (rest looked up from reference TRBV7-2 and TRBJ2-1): GAGVSQSPSNKVTEKGKDVELRCDPISGHTALYWYRQSLGQGLEFLIYFQGNSAPDKSGLPSDRFSAERTGGSVSTLTIQRTQQEDSAVYLCASSLSRYRNNEQFFGPGTRLTVL.

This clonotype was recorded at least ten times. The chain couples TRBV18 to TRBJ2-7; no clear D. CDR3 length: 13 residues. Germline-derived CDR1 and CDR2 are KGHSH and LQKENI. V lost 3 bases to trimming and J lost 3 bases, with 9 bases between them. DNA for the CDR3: TGTGCCAGCTCACCTGGGCCGAACTACGAGCAGTACTTC. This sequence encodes CASSPGPNYEQYF.

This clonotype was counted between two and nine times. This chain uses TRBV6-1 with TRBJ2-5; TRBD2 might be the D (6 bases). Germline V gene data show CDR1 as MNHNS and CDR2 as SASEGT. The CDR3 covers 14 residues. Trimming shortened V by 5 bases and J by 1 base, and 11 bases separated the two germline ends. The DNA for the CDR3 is TGTGCCAGCAGTCCCGAGACTAGCCAAGAGACCCAGTACTTC. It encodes CASSPETSQETQYF.

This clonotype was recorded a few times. CDR3 sequence: CASSQAAGDTEAFF. The CDR3 DNA sequence: TGCGCCAGCAGCCAAGCTGCGGGAGACACTGAAGCTTTCTTT. The chain combines TRBV4-1 with TRBJ1-1; D not resolved. Germline CDR1 and CDR2: MGHRA and YSYEKL. The V gene lost 1 base and the J gene lost 3 bases, with 9 bases spanning the gap. This CDR3 contains 14 residues.

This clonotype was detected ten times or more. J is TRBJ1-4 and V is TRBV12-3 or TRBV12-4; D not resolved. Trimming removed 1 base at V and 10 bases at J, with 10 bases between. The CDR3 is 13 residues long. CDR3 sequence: CASSLDRGRKLFF. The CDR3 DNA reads TGTGCCAGCAGTTTAGACCGGGGAAGAAAACTGTTTTTT.

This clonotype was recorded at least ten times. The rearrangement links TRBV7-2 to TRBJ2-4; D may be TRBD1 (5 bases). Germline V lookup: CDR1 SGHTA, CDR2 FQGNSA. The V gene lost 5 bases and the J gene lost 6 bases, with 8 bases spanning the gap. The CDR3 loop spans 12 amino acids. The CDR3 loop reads CASSGAGNIQYF. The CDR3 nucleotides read TGTGCCAGCAGCGGGGCCGGAAACATTCAGTACTTC.

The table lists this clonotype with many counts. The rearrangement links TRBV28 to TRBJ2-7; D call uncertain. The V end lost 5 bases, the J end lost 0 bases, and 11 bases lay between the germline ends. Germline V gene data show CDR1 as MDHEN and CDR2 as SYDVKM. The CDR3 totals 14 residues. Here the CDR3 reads CASSGKGSSYEQYF. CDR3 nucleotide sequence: TGTGCCAGCAGTGGCAAGGGAAGCTCCTACGAGCAGTACTTC.

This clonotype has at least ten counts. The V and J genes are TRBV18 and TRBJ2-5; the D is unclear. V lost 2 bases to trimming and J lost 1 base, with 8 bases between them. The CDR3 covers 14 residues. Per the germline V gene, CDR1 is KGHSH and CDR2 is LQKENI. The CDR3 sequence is CASSPYTGQETQYF. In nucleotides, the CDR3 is TGTGCCAGCTCACCATATACCGGCCAAGAGACCCAGTACTTC.

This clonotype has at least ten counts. CDR3 sequence: CASSAESRGAAGANVLTF. The DNA for the CDR3 is TGTGCCAGCAGCGCAGAGTCAAGGGGGGCGGCTGGGGCCAACGTCCTGACTTTC. The V and J genes are TRBV6-1 and TRBJ2-6; D is possibly TRBD1 or TRBD2 (6 bases each). CDR1 MNHNS and CDR2 SASEGT come from the germline V gene. The CDR3 contains 18 residues. V was shortened by 6 bases and J by 2 bases, with 20 bases between the two germline ends.

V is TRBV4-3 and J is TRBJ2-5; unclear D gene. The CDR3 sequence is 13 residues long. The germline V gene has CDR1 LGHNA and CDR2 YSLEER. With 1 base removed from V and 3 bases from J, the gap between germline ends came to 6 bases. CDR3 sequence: CASSQVPKETQYF. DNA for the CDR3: TGCGCCAGCAGCCAAGTTCCCAAAGAGACCCAGTACTTC.

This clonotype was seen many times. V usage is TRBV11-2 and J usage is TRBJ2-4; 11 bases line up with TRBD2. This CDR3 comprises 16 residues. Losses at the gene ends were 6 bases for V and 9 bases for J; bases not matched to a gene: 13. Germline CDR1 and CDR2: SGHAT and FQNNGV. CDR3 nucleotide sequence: TGTGCCAGCAGGGGACTAGCGGACCCCCGGGTCGGCATTCAGTACTTC. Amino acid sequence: CASRGLADPRVGIQYF.

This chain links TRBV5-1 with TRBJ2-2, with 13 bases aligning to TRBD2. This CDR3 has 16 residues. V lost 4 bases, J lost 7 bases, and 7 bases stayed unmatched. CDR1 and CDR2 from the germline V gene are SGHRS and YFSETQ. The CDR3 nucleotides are TGCGCCAGCAGCACCGGACTAGCGGGAGACCGCGGGGAGCTGTTTTTT. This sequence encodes CASSTGLAGDRGELFF.

The CDR3 loop is CASNLDRGNEKLFF. In DNA, the CDR3 is TGTGCCAGCAACCTTGACAGGGGGAATGAAAAACTGTTTTTT. This chain joins TRBV5-8 and TRBJ1-4; 9 bases align to TRBD1. The CDR3 has 14 residues. With V trimmed by 6 bases and J by 5 bases, 5 bases remained unmatched. Germline values: CDR1 SGHTS, CDR2 YDEGEE.

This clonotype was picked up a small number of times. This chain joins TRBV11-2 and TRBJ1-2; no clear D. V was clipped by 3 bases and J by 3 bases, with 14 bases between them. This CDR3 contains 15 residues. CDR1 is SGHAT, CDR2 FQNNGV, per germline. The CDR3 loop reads CASSLGAARDYGYTF. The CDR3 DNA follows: TGTGCCAGCAGCTTGGGAGCTGCGCGGGACTATGGCTACACCTTC.

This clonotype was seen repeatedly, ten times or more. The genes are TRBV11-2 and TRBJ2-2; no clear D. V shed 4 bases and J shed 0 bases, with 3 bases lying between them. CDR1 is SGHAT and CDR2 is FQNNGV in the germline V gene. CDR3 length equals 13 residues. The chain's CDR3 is CASSSPNTGELFF. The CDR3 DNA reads TGTGCCAGCAGCTCGCCGAACACCGGGGAGCTGTTTTTT.

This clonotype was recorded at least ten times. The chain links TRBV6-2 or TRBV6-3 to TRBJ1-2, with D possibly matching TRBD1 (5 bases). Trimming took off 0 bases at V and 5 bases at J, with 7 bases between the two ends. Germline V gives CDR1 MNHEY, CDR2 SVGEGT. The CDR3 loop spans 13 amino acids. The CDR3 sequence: CASSYSGGYGYTF. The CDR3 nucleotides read TGTGCCAGCAGTTACTCCGGGGGATATGGCTACACCTTC.

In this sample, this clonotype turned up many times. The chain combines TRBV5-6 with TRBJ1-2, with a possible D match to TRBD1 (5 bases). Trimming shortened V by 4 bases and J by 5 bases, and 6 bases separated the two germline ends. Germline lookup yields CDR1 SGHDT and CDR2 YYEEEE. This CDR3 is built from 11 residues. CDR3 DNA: TGTGCCAGCAGCGAGGGGTATGGCTACACCTTC. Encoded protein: CASSEGYGYTF.

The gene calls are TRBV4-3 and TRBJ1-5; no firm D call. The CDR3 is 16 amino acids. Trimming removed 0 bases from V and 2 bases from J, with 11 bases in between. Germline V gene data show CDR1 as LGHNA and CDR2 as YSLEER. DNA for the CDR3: TGCGCCAGCAGCCAAGATTTTGGGGAGGGCAATCAGCCCCAGCATTTT. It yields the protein CASSQDFGEGNQPQHF.